The clone carrying this T cell receptor beta chain is medium-sized (0.01 to 0.1%). Its cognate antigen is unknown. Germline V gene lookup returns CDR1 SGHKS and CDR2 YYEKEE (reference sequence). V lost 0 bases and J lost 3; bases outside the gene matches: 10. The CDR3 contains 17 residues. This sample was included in a study of PD-1 blockade in classical Hodgkin lymphoma. Time point indicated: cycle 4 day 1 (C4D1), after 5 to 7 weeks of nivolumab. Every single patient, without exception, relapsed after autologous stem cell transplantation, and brentuximab vedotin exposure varied. TCRdb keeps only in-frame clones here, not all; method: immunoSEQ multiplex PCR. The data hold approximately 27,000 clones, with roughly four fifths observed a single time. Overall study findings and caveats: The baseline diversity of complete responders showed similarity to that of newly diagnosed patients. Why repertoires differed is undefined; disease activity or prior therapy possibly contributed.

This specimen consisted of peripheral blood mononuclear cells (PBMCs), obtained before the fourth cycle of nivolumab. The chain uses TRBV5-5 and TRBJ2-7, with 9 bases aligning to TRBD1. The clonotype comes from a human donor with classical Hodgkin lymphoma. The CDR3 bases are TGTGCCAGCAGCTTGGACTGGACGTTGGACAGGGGCTACGAGCAGTACTTC. This codes for CASSLDWTLDRGYEQYF.